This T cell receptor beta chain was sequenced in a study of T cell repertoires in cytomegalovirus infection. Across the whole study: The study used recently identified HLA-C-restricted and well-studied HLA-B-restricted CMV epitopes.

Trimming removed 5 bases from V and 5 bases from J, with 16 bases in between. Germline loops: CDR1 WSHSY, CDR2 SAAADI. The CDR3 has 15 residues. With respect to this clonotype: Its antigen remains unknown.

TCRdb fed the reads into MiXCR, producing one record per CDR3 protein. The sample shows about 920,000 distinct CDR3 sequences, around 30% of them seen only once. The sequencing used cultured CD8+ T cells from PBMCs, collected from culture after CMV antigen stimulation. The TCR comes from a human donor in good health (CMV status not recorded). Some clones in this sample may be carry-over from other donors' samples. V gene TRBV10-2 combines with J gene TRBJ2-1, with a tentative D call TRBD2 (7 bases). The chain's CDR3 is CASSTGGPSDNEQFF. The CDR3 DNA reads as TGCGCCAGCAGTACGGGGGGCCCATCCGACAATGAGCAGTTCTTC.